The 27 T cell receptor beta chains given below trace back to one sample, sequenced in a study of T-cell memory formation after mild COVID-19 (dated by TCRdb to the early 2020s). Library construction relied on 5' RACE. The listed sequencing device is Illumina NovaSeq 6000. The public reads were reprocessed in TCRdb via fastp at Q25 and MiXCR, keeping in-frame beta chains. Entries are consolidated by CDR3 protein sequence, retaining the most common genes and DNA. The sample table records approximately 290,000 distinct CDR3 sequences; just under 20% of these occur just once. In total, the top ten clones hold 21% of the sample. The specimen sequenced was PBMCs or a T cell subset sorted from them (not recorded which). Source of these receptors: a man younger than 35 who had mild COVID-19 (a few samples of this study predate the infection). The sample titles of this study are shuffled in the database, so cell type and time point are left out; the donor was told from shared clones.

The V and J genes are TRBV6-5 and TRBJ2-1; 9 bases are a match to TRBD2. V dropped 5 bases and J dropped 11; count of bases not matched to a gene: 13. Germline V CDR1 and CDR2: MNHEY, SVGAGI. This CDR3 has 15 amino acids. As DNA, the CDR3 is TGTGCCAGCAGTACCCCAGGACTAGCGTCGGGAAAGCAGTTCTTC. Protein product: CASSTPGLASGKQFF.

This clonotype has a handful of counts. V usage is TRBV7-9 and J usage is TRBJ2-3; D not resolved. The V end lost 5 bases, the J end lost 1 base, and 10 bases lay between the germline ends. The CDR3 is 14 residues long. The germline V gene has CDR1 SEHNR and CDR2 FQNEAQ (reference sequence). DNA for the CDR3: TGTGCCAGCAGCCCAGTTTCAGGCACAGATACGCAGTATTTT. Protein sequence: CASSPVSGTDTQYF.

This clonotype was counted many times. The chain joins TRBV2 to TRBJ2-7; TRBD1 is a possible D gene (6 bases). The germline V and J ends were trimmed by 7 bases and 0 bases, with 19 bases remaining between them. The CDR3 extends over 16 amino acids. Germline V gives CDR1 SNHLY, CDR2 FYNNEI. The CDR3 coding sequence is TGTGCCAGCACCTTCGGGCAGGGGACGAGCTCCTACGAGCAGTACTTC. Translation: CASTFGQGTSSYEQYF.

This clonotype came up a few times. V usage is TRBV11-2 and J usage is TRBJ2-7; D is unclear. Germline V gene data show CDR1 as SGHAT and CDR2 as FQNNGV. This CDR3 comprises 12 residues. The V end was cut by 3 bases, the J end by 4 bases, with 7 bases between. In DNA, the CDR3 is TGTGCCAGCAGCTTCTACCAATACGAGCAGTACGTC. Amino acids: CASSFYQYEQYV.

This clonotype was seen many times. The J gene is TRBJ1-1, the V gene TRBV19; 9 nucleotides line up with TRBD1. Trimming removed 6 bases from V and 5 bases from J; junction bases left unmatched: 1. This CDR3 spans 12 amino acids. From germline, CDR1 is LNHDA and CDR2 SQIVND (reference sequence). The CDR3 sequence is CASRTGGTEAFF. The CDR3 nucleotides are TGTGCCAGTAGGACAGGGGGTACTGAAGCTTTCTTT.

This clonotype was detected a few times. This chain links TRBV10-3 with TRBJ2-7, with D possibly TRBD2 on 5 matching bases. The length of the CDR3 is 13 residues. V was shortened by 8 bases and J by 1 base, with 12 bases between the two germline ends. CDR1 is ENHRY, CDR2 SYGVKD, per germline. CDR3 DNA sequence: TGTGCCATCGGTCCCGGGATTTCCTACGAGCAGTACGTC. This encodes CAIGPGISYEQYV.

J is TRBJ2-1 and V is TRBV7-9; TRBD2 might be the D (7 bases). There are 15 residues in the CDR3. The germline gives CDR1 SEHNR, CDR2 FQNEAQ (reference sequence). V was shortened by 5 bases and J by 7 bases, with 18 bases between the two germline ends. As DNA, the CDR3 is TGTGCCAGCAGCCTAGACGGGGGGCGTGTAAATGAGCAGTTCTTC. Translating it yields CASSLDGGRVNEQFF.

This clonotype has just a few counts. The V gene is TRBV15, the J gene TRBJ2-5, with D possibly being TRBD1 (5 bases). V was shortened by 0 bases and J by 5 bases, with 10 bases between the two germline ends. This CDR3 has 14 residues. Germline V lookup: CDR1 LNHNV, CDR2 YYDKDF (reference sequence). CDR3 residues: CATSRERSGETQYF. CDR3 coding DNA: TGTGCCACCAGCAGAGAGCGGTCAGGGGAGACCCAGTACTTC.

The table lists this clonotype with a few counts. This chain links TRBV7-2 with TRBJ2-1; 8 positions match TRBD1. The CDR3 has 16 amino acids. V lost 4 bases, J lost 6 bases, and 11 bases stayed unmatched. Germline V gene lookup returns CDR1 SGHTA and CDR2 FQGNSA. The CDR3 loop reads CASSSIPGTGFNEQFF. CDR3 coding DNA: TGTGCCAGCAGCTCGATACCCGGGACAGGTTTCAATGAGCAGTTCTTC.

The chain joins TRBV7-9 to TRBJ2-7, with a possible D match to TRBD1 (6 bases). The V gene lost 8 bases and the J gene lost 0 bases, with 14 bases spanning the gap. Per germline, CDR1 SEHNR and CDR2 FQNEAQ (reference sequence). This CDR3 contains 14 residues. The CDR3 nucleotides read TGTGCCAGCGGCGTTCGGGACAACTCCTACGAGCAGTACTTC. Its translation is CASGVRDNSYEQYF.

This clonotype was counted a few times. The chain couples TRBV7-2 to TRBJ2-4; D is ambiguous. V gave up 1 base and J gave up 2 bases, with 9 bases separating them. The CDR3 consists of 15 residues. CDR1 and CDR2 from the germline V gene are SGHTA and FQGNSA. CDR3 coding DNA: TGTGCCAGCAGCTTAGTTAGGGAATCCAAAAACATTCAGTACTTC. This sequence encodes CASSLVRESKNIQYF.

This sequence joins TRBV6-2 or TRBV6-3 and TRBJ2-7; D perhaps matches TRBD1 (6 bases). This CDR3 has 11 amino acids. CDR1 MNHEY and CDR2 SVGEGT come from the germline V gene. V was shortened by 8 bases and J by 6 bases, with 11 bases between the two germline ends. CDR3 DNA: TGTGCCAGCGCACAGGGTGGCGAGCAGTACTTC. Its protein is CASAQGGEQYF.

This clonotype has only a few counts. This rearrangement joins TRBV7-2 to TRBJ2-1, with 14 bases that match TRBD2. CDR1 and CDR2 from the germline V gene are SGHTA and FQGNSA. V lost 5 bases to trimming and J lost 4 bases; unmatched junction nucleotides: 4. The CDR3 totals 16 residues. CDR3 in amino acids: CASSPRTSGGYNEQFF. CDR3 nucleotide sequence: TGTGCCAGCAGCCCCCGGACTAGCGGGGGGTACAATGAGCAGTTCTTC.

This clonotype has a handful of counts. The CDR3 nucleotides are TGTGCCAGCAGTGCGGGGGGCCCCTATAATTCACCCCTCCACTTT. It translates to CASSAGGPYNSPLHF. The chain combines TRBV6-6 with TRBJ1-6, with D perhaps TRBD1 (6 bases). This CDR3 is built from 15 residues. Trimming removed 5 bases from V and 2 bases from J, with 10 bases in between. Looked up from germline, CDR1 is MNHNY and CDR2 is SVGAGI (reference sequence).

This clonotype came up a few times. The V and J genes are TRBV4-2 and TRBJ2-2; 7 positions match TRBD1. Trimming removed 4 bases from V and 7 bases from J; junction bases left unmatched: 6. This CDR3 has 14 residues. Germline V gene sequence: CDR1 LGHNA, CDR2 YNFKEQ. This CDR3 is CASSPTGEGGELFF. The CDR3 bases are TGTGCCAGCAGCCCTACAGGGGAAGGCGGGGAGCTGTTTTTT.

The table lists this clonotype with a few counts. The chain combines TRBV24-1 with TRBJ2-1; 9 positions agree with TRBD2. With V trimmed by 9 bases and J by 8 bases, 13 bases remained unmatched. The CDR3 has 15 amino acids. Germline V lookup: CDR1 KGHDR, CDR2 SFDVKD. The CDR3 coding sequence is TGTGCCACCCCCGCCCGCGGGGGGGGGTGTGATGAGCAGTTCTTC. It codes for CATPARGGGCDEQFF.

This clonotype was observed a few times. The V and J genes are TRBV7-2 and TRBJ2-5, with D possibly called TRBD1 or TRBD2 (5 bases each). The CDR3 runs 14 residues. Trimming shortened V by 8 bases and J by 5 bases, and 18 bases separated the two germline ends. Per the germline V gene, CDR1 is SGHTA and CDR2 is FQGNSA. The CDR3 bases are TGTGCCAGCCTAAATATGGGGGTCCAGGAGACCCAGTACTTC. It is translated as CASLNMGVQETQYF.

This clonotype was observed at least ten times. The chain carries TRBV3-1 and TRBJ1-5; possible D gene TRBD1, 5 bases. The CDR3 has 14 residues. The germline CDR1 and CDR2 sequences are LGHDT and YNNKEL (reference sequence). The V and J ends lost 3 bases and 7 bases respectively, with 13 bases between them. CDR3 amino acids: CASSQDGWGQPQHF. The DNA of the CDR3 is TGTGCCAGCAGCCAGGACGGTTGGGGCCAGCCCCAGCATTTT.

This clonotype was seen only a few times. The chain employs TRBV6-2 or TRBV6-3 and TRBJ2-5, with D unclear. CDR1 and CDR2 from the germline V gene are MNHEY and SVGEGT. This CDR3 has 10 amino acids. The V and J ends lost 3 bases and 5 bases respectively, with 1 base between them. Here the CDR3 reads CASSYETQYF. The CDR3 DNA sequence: TGTGCCAGCAGTTATGAGACCCAGTACTTC.

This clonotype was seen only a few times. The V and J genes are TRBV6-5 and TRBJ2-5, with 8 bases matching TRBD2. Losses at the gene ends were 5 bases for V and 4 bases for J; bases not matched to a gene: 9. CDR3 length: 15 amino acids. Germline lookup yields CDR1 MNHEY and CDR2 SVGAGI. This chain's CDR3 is CASSPRGGARETQYF. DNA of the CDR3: TGTGCCAGCAGTCCCCGGGGGGGGGCACGAGAGACCCAGTACTTC.

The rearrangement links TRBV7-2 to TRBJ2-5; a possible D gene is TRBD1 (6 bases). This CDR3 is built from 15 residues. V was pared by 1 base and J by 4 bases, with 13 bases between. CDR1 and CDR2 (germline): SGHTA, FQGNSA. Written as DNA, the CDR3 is TGTGCCAGCAGCTTAGGGGGGCGCGGTGGAGAGACCCAGTACTTC. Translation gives CASSLGGRGGETQYF.

The DNA of the CDR3 is TGCGCCAGCAGCCACGGGACGAACGAGCAGTACTTC. This gives the protein CASSHGTNEQYF. The chain recombines TRBV5-1 with TRBJ2-7; D may match TRBD1 or TRBD2 (5 bases each). The CDR3 is 12 residues long. Germline V lookup: CDR1 SGHRS, CDR2 YFSETQ. The V end was cut by 4 bases, the J end by 5 bases, with 10 bases between.

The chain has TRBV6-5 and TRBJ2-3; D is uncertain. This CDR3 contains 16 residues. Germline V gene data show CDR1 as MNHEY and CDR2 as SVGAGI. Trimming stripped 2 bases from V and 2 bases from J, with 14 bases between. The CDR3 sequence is CASSYSPGRITDTQYF. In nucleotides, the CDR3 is TGTGCCAGCAGTTACAGCCCCGGCCGAATCACAGATACGCAGTATTTT.

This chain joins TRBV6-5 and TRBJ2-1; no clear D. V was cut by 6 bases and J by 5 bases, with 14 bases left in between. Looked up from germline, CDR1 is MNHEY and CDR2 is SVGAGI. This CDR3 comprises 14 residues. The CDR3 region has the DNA TGTGCCAGCAGGAGCCCGGCAGGTAACAATGAGCAGTTCTTC. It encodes CASRSPAGNNEQFF.

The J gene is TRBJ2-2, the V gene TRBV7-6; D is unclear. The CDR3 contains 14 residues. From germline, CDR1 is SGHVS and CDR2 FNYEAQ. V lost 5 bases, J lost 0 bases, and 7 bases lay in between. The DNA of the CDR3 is TGTGCCAGCAGCCCTTGGTCGAACACCGGGGAGCTGTTTTTT. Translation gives CASSPWSNTGELFF.

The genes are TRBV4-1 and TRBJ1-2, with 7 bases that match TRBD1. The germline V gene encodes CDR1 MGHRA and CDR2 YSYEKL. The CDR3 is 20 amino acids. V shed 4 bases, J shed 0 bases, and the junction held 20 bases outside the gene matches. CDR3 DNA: TGCGCCAGCAGCCGTTGGAAGCTAACCAGGGGGACTAGAGCTAACTATGGCTACACCTTC. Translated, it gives CASSRWKLTRGTRANYGYTF.

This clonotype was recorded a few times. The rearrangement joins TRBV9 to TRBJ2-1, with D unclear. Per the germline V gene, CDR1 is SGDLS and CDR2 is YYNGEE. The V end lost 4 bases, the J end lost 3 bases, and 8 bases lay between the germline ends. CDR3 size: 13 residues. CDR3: CASSRSFYNEQFF. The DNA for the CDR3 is TGTGCCAGCAGCAGGAGCTTCTACAATGAGCAGTTCTTC. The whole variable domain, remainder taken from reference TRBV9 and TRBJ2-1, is DSGVTQTPKHLITATGQRVTLRCSPRSGDLSVYWYQQSLDQGLQFLIQYYNGEERAKGNILERFSAQQFPDLHSELNLSSLELGDSALYFCASSRSFYNEQFFGPGTRLTVL.